This TCR beta chain was documented in a study of T cells after yellow fever vaccination. Across the study: Preparation used SMART-Seq v4 Ultra Low Input for the low-cell-number fractions. Findings of the study overall: Post-booster repertoires contained most primary-vaccination clones again (roughly 96% CD4, around 88% CD8). Abundant clonotypes from the bulk population could get into FACS-sorted repertoires as contaminants.

Germline loops: CDR1 SGHAT, CDR2 FQNNGV. Unmatched junction bases numbered 13, after V lost 2 bases and J lost 8 bases. The CDR3 is 17 residues long. UMIs and a universal primer site were added when TCR cDNA was made by 5'RACE template switching. Each CDR3 protein is one row after TCRdb ran MiXCR on the 5' RACE reads. This sample has around 340,000 distinct CDR3 sequences, with 8.5% to 9% found just once. This clonotype was observed a few times. What it binds is not known. Sequencing used PBMCs, obtained on the day of the first yellow fever vaccination. This sequence joins TRBV11-2 and TRBJ1-4; 8 bases are a match to TRBD1. The TCR comes from a man aged 18 to 35 who received the YFV17D yellow fever vaccine. The CDR3 here is CASSLPYRRDRKEKLFF. CDR3 sequence (DNA): TGTGCCAGCAGCTTACCCTACCGCCGGGACAGGAAGGAAAAACTGTTTTTT.